Listed here is a single T cell receptor (beta chain). Its antigen is not identified. Germline V CDR1 and CDR2: SGHNT, YENEEA. The CDR3 has 15 amino acids. Germline trimming cut 4 bases from V and 3 bases from J; bases unmatched to any gene: 3. The record originates from a study of vaccination effects on CD4 cells after COVID-19. Whole-study findings and limits: In the study, convalescent patients were few, and early post-infection timepoints were absent. Marked clonal contraction of both clone types appeared late after vaccination.

Clones were read by immunoSEQ multiplex PCR, and TCRdb kept only the in-frame ones, dropping some. The sample has some 40,000 clones, approximately 78% seen once. Sequencing in the ViraFEST assay came after antigen-specific CD4+ T cells had been expanded with viral peptide pools, which were used to stimulate PBMC. Culture lasted about 10 days before CD4+ T cell isolation. Documented for the person is a PCR-confirmed SARS-CoV-2 infection occurring between March and December 2020. In the cultures, half the medium was exchanged for IL-2 medium on days 3 and 7. The sequence came from a human donor who had a prior SARS-CoV-2 infection. Here the sequenced sample was CD4+ T cells from PBMCs cultured with HCoV-NL63 spike peptides, taken before COVID-19 vaccination. The chain has TRBV11-3 and TRBJ2-7, with 13 bases fitting TRBD2. CDR3 in DNA: TGTGCCAGCAGCTCGGGACTAGCGGGGTTCTACGAGCAGTACTTC. This gives the protein CASSSGLAGFYEQYF.